This T cell receptor (beta chain) was captured in a study of blood T cell repertoires in COVID-19. At the level of the study: The study drew acute and convalescent COVID-19 samples from the United States, Italy and Spain. The analysed material was cDNA or gDNA that came from T cells, B-cell-depleted T cells, or PBMCs.

Profiling relied on immunoSEQ multiplex PCR, and the TCRdb table lists in-frame clones only, not all of them. The sample lists over 80,000 clones; 80% were seen once. V was cut by 3 bases and J by 4 bases, with 6 bases left in between. The CDR3 loop spans 12 amino acids. Germline-derived CDR1 and CDR2 are MNHEY and SVGEGT. Input material: peripheral blood. The TCR comes from a woman in her sixties or seventies with acute or convalescent COVID-19. The chain uses TRBV6-2 or TRBV6-3 and TRBJ2-5; D call uncertain. In nucleotides, the CDR3 is TGTGCCAGCAGTTATAGAAGAGAGACCCAGTACTTC. It specifies CASSYRRETQYF.